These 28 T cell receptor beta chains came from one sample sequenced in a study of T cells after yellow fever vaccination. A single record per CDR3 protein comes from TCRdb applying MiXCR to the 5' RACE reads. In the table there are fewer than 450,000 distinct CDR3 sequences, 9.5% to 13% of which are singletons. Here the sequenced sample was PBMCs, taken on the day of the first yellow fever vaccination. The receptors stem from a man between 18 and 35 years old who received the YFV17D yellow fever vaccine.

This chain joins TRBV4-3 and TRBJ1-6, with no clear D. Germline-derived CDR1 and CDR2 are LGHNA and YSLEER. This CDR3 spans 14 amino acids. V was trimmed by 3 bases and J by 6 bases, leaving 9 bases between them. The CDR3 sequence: CASSHTSANSPLHF. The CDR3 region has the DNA TGCGCCAGCAGCCACACGTCGGCTAATTCACCCCTCCACTTT.

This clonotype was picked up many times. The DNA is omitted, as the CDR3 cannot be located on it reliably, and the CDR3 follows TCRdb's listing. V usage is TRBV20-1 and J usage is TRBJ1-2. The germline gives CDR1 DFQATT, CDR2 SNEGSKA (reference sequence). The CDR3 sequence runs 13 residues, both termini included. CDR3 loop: CSAPRDFGAGYTF.

DNA of the CDR3: TGCGCCAGCAACTACGACTTCGGGAACACTGAAGCTTTCTTT. It translates to CASNYDFGNTEAFF. The V gene is TRBV5-1, the J gene TRBJ1-1; D is undetermined. Germline V gene lookup returns CDR1 SGHRS and CDR2 YFSETQ. Trimming shortened V by 6 bases and J by 1 base, and 13 bases separated the two germline ends. The CDR3 is 14 residues long.

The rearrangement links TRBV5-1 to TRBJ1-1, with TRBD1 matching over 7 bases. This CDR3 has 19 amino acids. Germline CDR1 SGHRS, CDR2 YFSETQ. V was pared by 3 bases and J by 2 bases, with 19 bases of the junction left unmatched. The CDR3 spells CASSSGQDDYLFKNTEAFF. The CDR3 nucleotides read TGCGCCAGCAGCTCAGGACAGGATGATTACCTATTCAAAAACACTGAAGCTTTCTTT.

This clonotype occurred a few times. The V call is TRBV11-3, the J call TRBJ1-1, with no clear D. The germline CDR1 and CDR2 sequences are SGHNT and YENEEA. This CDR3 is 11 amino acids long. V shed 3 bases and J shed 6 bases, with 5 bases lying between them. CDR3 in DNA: TGTGCCAGCAGCTTCGATTCTGAAGCTTTCTTT. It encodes CASSFDSEAFF.

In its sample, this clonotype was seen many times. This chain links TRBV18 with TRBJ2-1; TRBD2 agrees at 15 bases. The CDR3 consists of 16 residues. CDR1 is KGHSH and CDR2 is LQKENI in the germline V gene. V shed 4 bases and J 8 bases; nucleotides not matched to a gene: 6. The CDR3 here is CASSRRTSGGADEQFF. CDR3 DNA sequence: TGTGCCAGCTCACGAAGGACTAGCGGGGGGGCTGATGAGCAGTTCTTC.

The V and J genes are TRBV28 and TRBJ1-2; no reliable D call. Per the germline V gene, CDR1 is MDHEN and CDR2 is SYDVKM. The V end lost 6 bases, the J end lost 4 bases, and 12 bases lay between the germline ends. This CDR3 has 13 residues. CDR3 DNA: TGTGCCAGCAGCACTGGACTCCGCTATGGCTACACCTTC. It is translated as CASSTGLRYGYTF.

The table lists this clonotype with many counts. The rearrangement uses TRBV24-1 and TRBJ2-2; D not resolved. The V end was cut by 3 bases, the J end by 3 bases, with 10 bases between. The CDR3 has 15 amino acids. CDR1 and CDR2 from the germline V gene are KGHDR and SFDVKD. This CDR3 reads CATSDTRADTGELFF. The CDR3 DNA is TGTGCCACCAGTGATACCCGGGCCGACACCGGGGAGCTGTTTTTT.

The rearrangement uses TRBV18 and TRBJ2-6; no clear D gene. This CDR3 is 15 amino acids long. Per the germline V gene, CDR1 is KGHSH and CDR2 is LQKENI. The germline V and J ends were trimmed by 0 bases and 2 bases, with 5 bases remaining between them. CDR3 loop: CASSPPWAGANVLTF. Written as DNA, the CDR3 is TGTGCCAGCTCACCACCGTGGGCTGGGGCCAACGTCCTGACTTTC. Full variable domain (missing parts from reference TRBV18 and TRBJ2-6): NAGVMQNPRHLVRRRGQEARLRCSPMKGHSHVYWYRQLPEEGLKFMVYLQKENIIDESGMPKERFSAEFPKEGPSILRIQQVVRGDSAAYFCASSPPWAGANVLTFGAGSRLTVL.

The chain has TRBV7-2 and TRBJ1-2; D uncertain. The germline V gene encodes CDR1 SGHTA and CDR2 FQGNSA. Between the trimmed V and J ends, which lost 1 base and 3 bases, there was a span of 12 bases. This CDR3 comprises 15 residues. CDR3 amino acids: CASSLESRTHYGYTF. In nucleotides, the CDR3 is TGTGCCAGCAGCTTAGAGTCCAGAACCCACTATGGCTACACCTTC.

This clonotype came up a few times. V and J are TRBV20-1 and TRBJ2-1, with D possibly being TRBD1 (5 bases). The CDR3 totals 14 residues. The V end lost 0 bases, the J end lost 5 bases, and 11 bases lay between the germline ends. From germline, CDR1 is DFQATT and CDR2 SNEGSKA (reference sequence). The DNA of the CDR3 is TGCAGTGCTAGAGATTTAACAGGACACAATGAGCAGTTCTTC. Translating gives CSARDLTGHNEQFF.

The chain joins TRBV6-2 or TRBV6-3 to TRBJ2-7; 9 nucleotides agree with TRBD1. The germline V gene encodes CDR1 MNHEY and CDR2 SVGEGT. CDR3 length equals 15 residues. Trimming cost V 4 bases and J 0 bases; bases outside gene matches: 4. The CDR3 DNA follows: TGTGCCAGCAGTTCGGGACAGGGTCTCTCCTACGAGCAGTACGTC. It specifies CASSSGQGLSYEQYV.

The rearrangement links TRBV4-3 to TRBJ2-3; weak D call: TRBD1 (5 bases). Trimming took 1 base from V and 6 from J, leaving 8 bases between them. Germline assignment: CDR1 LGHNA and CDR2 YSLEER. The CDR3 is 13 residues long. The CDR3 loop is CASSQVYRDTQYF. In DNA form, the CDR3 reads TGCGCCAGCAGCCAAGTTTACAGGGATACGCAGTATTTT.

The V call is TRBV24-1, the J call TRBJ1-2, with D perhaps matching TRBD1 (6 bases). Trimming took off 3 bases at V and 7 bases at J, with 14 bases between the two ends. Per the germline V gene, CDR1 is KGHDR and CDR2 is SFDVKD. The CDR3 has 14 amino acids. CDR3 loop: CATSDGDRLSGYTF. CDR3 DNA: TGTGCCACCAGTGATGGCGACAGGTTGAGTGGCTACACCTTC.

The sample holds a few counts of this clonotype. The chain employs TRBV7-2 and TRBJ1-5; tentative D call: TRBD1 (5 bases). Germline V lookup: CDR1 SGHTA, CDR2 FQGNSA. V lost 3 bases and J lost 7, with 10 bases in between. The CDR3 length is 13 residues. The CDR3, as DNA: TGTGCCAGCAGCTTGGGGGGAAAACAGCCCCAGCATTTT. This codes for CASSLGGKQPQHF. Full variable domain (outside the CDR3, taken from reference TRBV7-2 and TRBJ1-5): GAGVSQSPSNKVTEKGKDVELRCDPISGHTALYWYRQSLGQGLEFLIYFQGNSAPDKSGLPSDRFSAERTGGSVSTLTIQRTQQEDSAVYLCASSLGGKQPQHFGDGTRLSIL.

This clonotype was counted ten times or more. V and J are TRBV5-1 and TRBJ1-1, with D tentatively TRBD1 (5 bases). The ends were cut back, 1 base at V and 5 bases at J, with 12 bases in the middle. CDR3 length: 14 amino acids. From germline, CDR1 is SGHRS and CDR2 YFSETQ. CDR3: CASSLLGGDTEAFF. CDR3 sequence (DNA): TGCGCCAGCAGCTTGCTGGGGGGGGATACTGAAGCTTTCTTT.

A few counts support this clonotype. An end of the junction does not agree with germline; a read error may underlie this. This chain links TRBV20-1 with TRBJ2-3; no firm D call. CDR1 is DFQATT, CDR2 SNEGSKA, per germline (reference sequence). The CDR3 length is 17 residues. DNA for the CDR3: TGCAGTGCTGGAGAAATAAACTGGGAAACTAGCACAGATACGCAGTATTTT. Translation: CSAGEINWETSTDTQYF.

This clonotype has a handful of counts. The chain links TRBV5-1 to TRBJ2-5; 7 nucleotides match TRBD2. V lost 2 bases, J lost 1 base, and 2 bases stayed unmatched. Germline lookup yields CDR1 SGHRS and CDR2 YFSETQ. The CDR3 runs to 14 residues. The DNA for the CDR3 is TGCGCCAGCAGCTTTGCTAGCGGCCAAGAGACCCAGTACTTC. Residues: CASSFASGQETQYF.

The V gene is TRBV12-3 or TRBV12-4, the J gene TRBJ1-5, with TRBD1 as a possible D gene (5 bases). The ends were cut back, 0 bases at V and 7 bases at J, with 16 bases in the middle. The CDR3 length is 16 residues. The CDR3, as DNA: TGTGCCAGCAGTTTAGCGCAGTGGCAGGGAGGACAGCCCCAGCATTTT. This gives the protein CASSLAQWQGGQPQHF.

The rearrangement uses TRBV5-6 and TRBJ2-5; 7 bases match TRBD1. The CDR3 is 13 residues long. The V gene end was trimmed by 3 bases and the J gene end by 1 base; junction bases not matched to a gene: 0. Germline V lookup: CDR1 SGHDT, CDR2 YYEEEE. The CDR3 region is CASSWDSQETQYF. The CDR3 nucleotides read TGTGCCAGCAGCTGGGACAGCCAAGAGACCCAGTACTTC.

In nucleotides, the CDR3 is TGTGCCACCAGCTCCGGGACAGGGGGTACCTATGGCTACACCTTC. It translates to CATSSGTGGTYGYTF. The rearrangement joins TRBV24-1 to TRBJ1-2, with 11 bases matching TRBD1. The CDR3 is made up of 15 amino acids. CDR1 and CDR2 (germline): KGHDR, SFDVKD. After removal of 7 bases from V and 4 bases from J, the junction contained 7 bases not matched to a gene.

The CDR3 region has the DNA TGCGCCAGCAGCCAAGGGGAGACAGCCGGCGGTGAGCAGTTCTTC. It encodes CASSQGETAGGEQFF. This chain uses TRBV4-1 with TRBJ2-1; D is tentatively TRBD1 or TRBD2 (5 bases each). V was trimmed by 1 base and J by 9 bases, leaving 16 bases between them. The V gene's germline CDR1 is MGHRA and CDR2 YSYEKL. This CDR3 region has 15 residues.

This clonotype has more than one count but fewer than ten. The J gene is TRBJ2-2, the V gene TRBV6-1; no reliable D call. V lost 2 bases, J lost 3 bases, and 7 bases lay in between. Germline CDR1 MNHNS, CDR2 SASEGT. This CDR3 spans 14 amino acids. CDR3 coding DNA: TGTGCCAGCAGTGAATGGTTGGACACCGGGGAGCTGTTTTTT. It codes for CASSEWLDTGELFF.

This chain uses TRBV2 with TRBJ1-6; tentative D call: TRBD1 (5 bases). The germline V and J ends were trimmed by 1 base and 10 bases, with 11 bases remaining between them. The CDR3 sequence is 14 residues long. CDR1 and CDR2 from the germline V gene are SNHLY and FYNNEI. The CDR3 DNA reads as TGTGCCAGCAGTGAAGGATGGGGCGCCTCACCCCTCCACTTT. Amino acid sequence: CASSEGWGASPLHF.

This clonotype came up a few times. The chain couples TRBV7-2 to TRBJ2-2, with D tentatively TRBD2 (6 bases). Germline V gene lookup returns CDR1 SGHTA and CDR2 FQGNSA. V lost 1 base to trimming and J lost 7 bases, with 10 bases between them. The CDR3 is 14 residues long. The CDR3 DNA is TGTGCCAGCAGCTTAGGGAGGGAAATCGGGGAGCTGTTTTTT. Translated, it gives CASSLGREIGELFF.

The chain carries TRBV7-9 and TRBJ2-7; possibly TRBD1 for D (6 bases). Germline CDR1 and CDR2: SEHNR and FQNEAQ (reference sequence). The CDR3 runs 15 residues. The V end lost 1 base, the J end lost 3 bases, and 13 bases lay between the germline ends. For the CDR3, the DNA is TGTGCCAGCAGCTTAGGGATGGACAGAAACTACGAGCAGTACGTC. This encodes CASSLGMDRNYEQYV.

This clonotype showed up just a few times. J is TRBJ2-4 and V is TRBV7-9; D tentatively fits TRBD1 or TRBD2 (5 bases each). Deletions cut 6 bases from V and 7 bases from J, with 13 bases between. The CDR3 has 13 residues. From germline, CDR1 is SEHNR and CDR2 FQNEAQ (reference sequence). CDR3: CASSKTEGNIQYF. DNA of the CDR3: TGTGCCAGCAGTAAGACAGAGGGGAACATTCAGTACTTC.

The DNA for the CDR3 is TGTGCCAGCAGTGGGCTAGCTACAGAGACCCAGTACTTC. Protein product: CASSGLATETQYF. The gene calls are TRBV2 and TRBJ2-5; perhaps TRBD2 as D (5 bases). Per germline, CDR1 SNHLY and CDR2 FYNNEI. This CDR3 has 13 residues. Trimming stripped 4 bases from V and 4 bases from J, with 10 bases between. Full variable domain (rest looked up from reference TRBV2 and TRBJ2-5): EPEVTQTPSHQVTQMGQEVILRCVPISNHLYFYWYRQILGQKVEFLVSFYNNEISEKSEIFDDQFSVERPDGSNFTLKIRSTKLEDSAMYFCASSGLATETQYFGPGTRLLVL.